This is a list of T cell receptor beta chains from one sample in a study of T-cell reconstitution after alpha-beta-depleted transplantation in children. MiXCR was run by TCRdb on the PCR reads, yielding one entry per CDR3 protein. This sample has about 500,000 distinct CDR3 sequences; roughly 33% occur once, and the top ten carry about 2.3%. Sequencing used PBMCs from the stem cell graft donor, obtained from the stem cell graft. The receptors stem from a human donor who donated a stem cell graft to a child with aplastic anemia. Both conserved end residues are part of each CDR3. D genes are given only for firm matches. Clone size, where shown, is once, few, many, or a class for clones that have expanded.

d_call	j_call	clone_size	v_call	cdr3_nt	cdr3_aa
TRBD2	TRBJ2-1	few	TRBV18	TGTGCCAGCTCACCACCGAGGGTCCTAGCGGGAGACAATGAGCAGTTCTTC	CASSPPRVLAGDNEQFF
TRBD2	TRBJ2-1	few	TRBV6-2/TRBV6-3	TGTGCCAGCAGTTCCGCAAGGACTAGCGGGAGAGGTATGGATGAGCAGTTCTTC	CASSSARTSGRGMDEQFF
TRBD1	TRBJ1-2	-	TRBV5-6	TGTGCCAGCAGCTTAGACAGGGGAGATGGCTACACCTTC	CASSLDRGDGYTF
-	TRBJ1-6	few	TRBV28	TGTGCCAGCAGCCCGCTAGCGAATAATTCACCCCTCCACTTT	CASSPLANNSPLHF
TRBD1	TRBJ1-6	-	TRBV20-1	TGCAGTGCTAAACAGGGGGCTGAGGATTCACCCCTCCACTTT	CSAKQGAEDSPLHF
-	TRBJ2-2	-	TRBV2	TGTGCCAGCATCGGAGAGGCAATTAACACCGGGGAGCTGTTTTTT	CASIGEAINTGELFF
TRBD2	TRBJ2-1	-	TRBV5-4	TGTGCCAGCAGCTTTGTAGCGGGAGCTGAGCAGTTCTTC	CASSFVAGAEQFF
-	TRBJ2-5	-	TRBV20-1	TGCAGTGCTGGCACTGGCGCCCAAGAGACCCAGTACTTC	CSAGTGAQETQYF
-	TRBJ1-2	-	TRBV18	TGTGCCAGCTCACAACTTGGAAGTATCAGCGCTAACTATGGCTACACCTTC	CASSQLGSISANYGYTF
-	TRBJ2-2	-	TRBV19	TGTGCCAGTAGTATTTACGGGAGACCTACGAACACCGGGGAGCTGTTTTTT	CASSIYGRPTNTGELFF
-	TRBJ1-2	-	TRBV30	TGTGCCTGGACCCGGACAGAAGCAATCTATGGCTACACCTTC	CAWTRTEAIYGYTF
-	TRBJ1-4	few	TRBV12-3/TRBV12-4	TGTGCCAGCAGTTCCAACGGAGGGTTGGGGGAAAAACTGTTTTTT	CASSSNGGLGEKLFF
TRBD1	TRBJ2-7	-	TRBV20-1	TGCAGTGCTAGAGATTGGGACAGGGGGCTCGAGCAGTACTTC	CSARDWDRGLEQYF
TRBD1	TRBJ2-7	-	TRBV14	TGTGCCAGCAGCTCGACAGGGGGGGTCGTCGAGCAGTACTTC	CASSSTGGVVEQYF
-	TRBJ1-2	few	TRBV20-1	TGCAGTGCTAGCAGGCGGAACTATGGCTACACCTTC	CSASRRNYGYTF
-	TRBJ1-1	few	TRBV30	TGTGCCTGGACCACTGGACAATCGAACACTGAAGCTTTCTTT	CAWTTGQSNTEAFF
-	TRBJ1-1	few	TRBV7-3	TGTGCCAGCAGCTCAAAGGGGGGGGCAGCGGCTTTCTTT	CASSSKGGAAAFF
-	TRBJ2-5	-	TRBV20-1	TGCACTGCTAGCCCCCTTGCGAGGCGTAGGGGGGAGACCCAGTACTTC	CTASPLARRRGETQYF
-	TRBJ2-7	-	TRBV7-2	TGTGCCAGCAGCTTAGGCTTGGGAAACCCCTACGAGCAGTACTTC	CASSLGLGNPYEQYF
-	TRBJ1-1	-	TRBV18	TGTGCCAGCTCAACCCTGGGGGGCACTGAAGCTTTCTTT	CASSTLGGTEAFF
-	TRBJ2-3	-	TRBV12-3/TRBV12-4	TGTGCCAGCAGTTTATCCCCAGAGACAGATACGCAGTATTTT	CASSLSPETDTQYF
-	TRBJ2-6	-	TRBV7-9	TGTGCCAGCAGCTTAGCGAACTTGCCGACTGGGGCCAACGTCCTGACTTTC	CASSLANLPTGANVLTF
TRBD2	TRBJ2-7	-	TRBV29-1	TGCAGCGTTGAAGGCCTAGCGGGAGTGAATTCCTACGAGCAGTACTTC	CSVEGLAGVNSYEQYF
TRBD1	TRBJ1-1	-	TRBV18	TGTGCCAGCTCACCCATTAGGACAGGGACGACGAACACTGAAGCTTTCTTT	CASSPIRTGTTNTEAFF
TRBD1	TRBJ2-7	few	TRBV29-1	TGCAGCGTTGTAGGGGACAGGCTTTACGAGCAGTACTTC	CSVVGDRLYEQYF
TRBD2	TRBJ2-5	-	TRBV3-1	TGTGCCAGCAGCCAAGATAGGCTAGCGGAAGAGACCCAGTACTTC	CASSQDRLAEETQYF
-	TRBJ2-1	few	TRBV6-1	TGTGCCAGCAGCCGAAGGGACCCGAGCTCCTACAATGAGCAGTTCTTC	CASSRRDPSSYNEQFF
TRBD2	TRBJ2-2	-	TRBV18	TGTGCCAGCTCACCAGGGCTAGCGGGAGTCAACGGCGGGGAGCTGTTTTTT	CASSPGLAGVNGGELFF
-	TRBJ2-3	-	TRBV5-1	TGCGCCAGCATAGACAGGCTAACAGATACGCAGTATTTT	CASIDRLTDTQYF
TRBD1	TRBJ1-3	-	TRBV29-1	TGCAGCGTCAATACAGGGGCAGGAAACACCATATATTTT	CSVNTGAGNTIYF
-	TRBJ2-2	-	TRBV5-4	TGTGCCAGCAGCTCTAGTCCAGTGGGGAACACCGGGGAGCTGTTTTTT	CASSSSPVGNTGELFF
-	TRBJ2-7	few	TRBV7-2	TGTGCCAGCAGCTTCAGCGCCGACGAGCAGTACTTC	CASSFSADEQYF
-	TRBJ2-2	-	TRBV13	TGTGCCAGCAGCAAGCTTCGGGAGACCGGGGAGCTGTTTTTT	CASSKLRETGELFF
TRBD1	TRBJ1-5	-	TRBV12-3/TRBV12-4	TGTGCCAGCAGTTTAGGGATTTTAGTTCGGGGACAGGGGAATCACTATCAGCCCCAGCATTTT	CASSLGILVRGQGNHYQPQHF
-	TRBJ2-7	few	TRBV13	TGTGCCAGCAGCTTAGCAGGGATTTCGTCCTACGAGCAGTACTTC	CASSLAGISSYEQYF
-	TRBJ1-4	few	TRBV6-1	TGTGCCAGCAAACCCAACCAGGGTGAAAAACTGTTTTTT	CASKPNQGEKLFF
-	TRBJ1-1	-	TRBV7-2	TGTGCCAGCAGCGAACACCGGGCTCCGCCCTCCGAAGCTTTCTTT	CASSEHRAPPSEAFF
-	TRBJ1-4	-	TRBV7-2	TGTGCCAGCAGCTTCGACGGGTGGAATGAAAAACTGTTTTTT	CASSFDGWNEKLFF
TRBD1	TRBJ1-4	-	TRBV15	TGTGCCACCAGCAGTAACCCGGGACAGGGGAATGAAAAACTGTTTTTT	CATSSNPGQGNEKLFF
TRBD2	TRBJ2-3	-	TRBV24-1	TGTGCCACCAGTGATTGGGGAAGCGGGAGGGCAGATACGCAGTATTTT	CATSDWGSGRADTQYF
-	TRBJ2-5	-	TRBV12-3/TRBV12-4	TGTGCCAGCAGACCGTTGGTCGGGACCCAGTACTTC	CASRPLVGTQYF
-	TRBJ1-2	many	TRBV20-1	TGCAGTGCGAAAGTACAGGGTGGCTATGGCTACACCTTC	CSAKVQGGYGYTF
-	TRBJ2-5	few	TRBV20-1	TGCAGTGCTAGCAGGCCCCCGGCCACCCAAGAGACCCAGTACTTC	CSASRPPATQETQYF
-	TRBJ1-4	-	TRBV4-2	TGTGCCAGCAGCCAAGAGAGGGGGGCAGGTAATGAAAAACTGTTTTTT	CASSQERGAGNEKLFF
-	TRBJ1-5	-	TRBV10-2	TGCGCCAGCAGCCCAGGGTTCCGCCAGCCCCAGCATTTT	CASSPGFRQPQHF
TRBD1	TRBJ2-3	-	TRBV11-2	TGTGCCAGCAGCTCACCCCATAAAAGGGACAGGGGGCGTGCAGATACGCAGTATTTT	CASSSPHKRDRGRADTQYF
-	TRBJ2-5	few	TRBV29-1	TGCAGCGCTGACTACCCGTACCAAGAGACCCAGTACTTC	CSADYPYQETQYF
TRBD1	TRBJ1-1	many	TRBV13	TGTGCCAGCAGCTTGGGGGACAGGGGCAACACTGAAGCTTTCTTT	CASSLGDRGNTEAFF
-	TRBJ1-2	-	TRBV10-3	TGTGCCATCAGTGCCCAGGCCTATGGCTACACCTTC	CAISAQAYGYTF
-	TRBJ1-4	few	TRBV6-5	TGTGCCAGCAGTTTATACCCACCAGGCGAGGTAGCTGAAAAACTGTTTTTT	CASSLYPPGEVAEKLFF
TRBD2	TRBJ2-2	-	TRBV7-3	TGTGCCAGCAGCTTTGGGACTAGCGGGAGGAACGGGGAGCTGTTTTTT	CASSFGTSGRNGELFF
TRBD1	TRBJ2-7	few	TRBV27	TGTGCCAGCAGTTCGGACAGGGGGAGGGACGAGCAGTACTTC	CASSSDRGRDEQYF
-	TRBJ1-2	few	TRBV5-4	TGTGCCAGCAGCCTCCGGGACCGGCCGGCTAACTATGGCTACACCTTC	CASSLRDRPANYGYTF